The clone carrying this T cell receptor (beta chain) was seen only once. This record comes from a study of blood T cell repertoires in COVID-19. Study-wide background: T cells, B-cell-depleted T cells, or PBMCs provided the cDNA or gDNA that served as material.

As handled by the study authors: For nucleated cells, counts were estimated from reference gene primer amplification. Sequencing used immunoSEQ multiplex PCR; TCRdb keeps in-frame clones, though not all of them. V and J calls plus clone size are reproduced from that table; the DNA served to infer D and trimming. The table shows about 51,000 clones, with approximately 86% occurring only once. Sequencing was carried out using peripheral blood. The receptor's source is a man aged 55 to 70 with acute or convalescent COVID-19.

The CDR3 bases are TGTGCCAGCAGTGAAAGGAGGGTTTTGGGCTCTGGAAACACCATATATTTT. Translated, it gives CASSERRVLGSGNTIYF. The J gene is TRBJ1-3, the V gene TRBV2; D call uncertain. Trimming left V 2 bases short and J 0 bases short, with 14 bases between. The CDR3 runs to 17 residues. Germline V gene sequence: CDR1 SNHLY, CDR2 FYNNEI.